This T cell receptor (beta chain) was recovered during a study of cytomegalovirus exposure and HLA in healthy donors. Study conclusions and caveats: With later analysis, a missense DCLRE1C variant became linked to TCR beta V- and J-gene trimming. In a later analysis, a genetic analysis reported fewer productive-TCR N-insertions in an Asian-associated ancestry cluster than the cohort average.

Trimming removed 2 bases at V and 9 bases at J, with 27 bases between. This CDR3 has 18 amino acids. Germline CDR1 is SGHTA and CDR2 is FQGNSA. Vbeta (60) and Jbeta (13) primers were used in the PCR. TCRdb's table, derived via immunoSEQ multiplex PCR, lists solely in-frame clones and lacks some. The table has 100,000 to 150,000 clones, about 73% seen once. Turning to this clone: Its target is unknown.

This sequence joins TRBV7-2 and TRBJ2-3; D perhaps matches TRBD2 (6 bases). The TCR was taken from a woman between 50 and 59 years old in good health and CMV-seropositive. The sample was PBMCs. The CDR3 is CASSLWPEGVQAQATQYF. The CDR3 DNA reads TGTGCCAGCAGCTTATGGCCGGAGGGTGTCCAGGCCCAGGCAACGCAGTATTTT. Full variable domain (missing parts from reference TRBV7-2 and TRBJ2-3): GAGVSQSPSNKVTEKGKDVELRCDPISGHTALYWYRQSLGQGLEFLIYFQGNSAPDKSGLPSDRFSAERTGGSVSTLTIQRTQQEDSAVYLCASSLWPEGVQAQATQYFGPGTRLTVL.